This TCR beta chain was captured by sequencing in a study of cytomegalovirus exposure and HLA in healthy donors. Study-level background: Of the donors genotyped, approximately 430 in all, 65% to 90% fell in the Caucasian-associated ancestry cluster.

The CDR3 has 17 residues. V shed 7 bases, J shed 2 bases, and the junction held 15 bases outside the gene matches. In germline, CDR1 is SEHNR, CDR2 FQNEAQ (reference sequence). The sample holds one count of this clone. Its antigen is still unknown. It was with 60 Vbeta and 13 Jbeta primers that the PCR ran. The table came from immunoSEQ multiplex PCR; TCRdb's copy has only in-frame clones and leaves some out. The data show some 130,000 clones, about 80% seen once. Overall study results and limits: The study designated 160 or so TCR beta chains cytomegalovirus-associated.

This clonotype was sampled from a man in his forties in good health and CMV-seropositive. J is TRBJ2-5 and V is TRBV7-9, with 8 bases that match TRBD2. The specimen was PBMCs. CDR3 nucleotide sequence: TGTGCCAGCAACCTAGGGGTAGCGGGAACATTACAAGAGACCCAGTACTTC. This translates into CASNLGVAGTLQETQYF.